One TCR beta chain is described in this entry. CDR1 is SGHRS and CDR2 is YFSETQ in the germline V gene. The V gene end was trimmed by 7 bases and the J gene end by 3 bases; junction bases not matched to a gene: 7. The CDR3 covers 14 residues. Primers for the PCR totalled 60 Vbeta and 13 Jbeta. Clones were sequenced by immunoSEQ multiplex PCR, and TCRdb holds only the in-frame ones, with some missing. The sample includes about 41,000 clones, 81% of them seen just once. This sample is drawn from a study of cytomegalovirus exposure and HLA in healthy donors. The chain couples TRBV5-1 to TRBJ1-2; TRBD1 aligns across 9 bases. This clonotype was obtained from a man aged 45-60 years in good health and CMV-seronegative. Sequencing was carried out using PBMCs. Here the CDR3 DNA reads TGCGCCAGCCGCCTAAGGGACAGGGACTATGGCTACACCTTC. The encoded protein is CASRLRDRDYGYTF.